The 11 T cell receptor beta chains presented below share a single source sample, sequenced in a study of blood T cell repertoires in COVID-19. Produced via immunoSEQ multiplex PCR; TCRdb's table is partial and in-frame only. This table has about 88,000 clones, roughly nine tenths appearing once. The sequenced sample consisted of peripheral blood. These TCRs come from a man in his 60s with acute or convalescent COVID-19.

This chain links TRBV9 with TRBJ1-1, with D hard to call. The V end lost 4 bases, the J end lost 0 bases, and 4 bases lay between the germline ends. CDR3 length equals 12 residues. The germline gives CDR1 SGDLS, CDR2 YYNGEE. CDR3 nucleotide sequence: TGTGCCAGCAGCCCCGTGAACACTGAAGCTTTCTTT. Translating it yields CASSPVNTEAFF.

The chain employs TRBV6-5 and TRBJ1-4, with D unresolved. Per germline, CDR1 MNHEY and CDR2 SVGAGI. V was cut by 6 bases and J by 0 bases, with 11 bases left in between. This CDR3 has 15 residues. The CDR3 is CASRTYGATNEKLFF. The CDR3 DNA reads as TGTGCCAGCAGAACTTACGGTGCAACTAATGAAAAACTGTTTTTT.

The chain combines TRBV7-9 with TRBJ2-3, with D possibly being TRBD2 (6 bases). Trimming shortened V by 5 bases and J by 2 bases, and 14 bases separated the two germline ends. Per germline, CDR1 SEHNR and CDR2 FQNEAQ (reference sequence). CDR3 size: 15 residues. The CDR3 loop reads CASSRDFTVTDTQYF. CDR3 sequence (DNA): TGTGCCAGCAGCCGGGACTTTACAGTCACAGATACGCAGTATTTT.

The chain recombines TRBV11-2 with TRBJ1-1; D might be TRBD1 (5 bases). Germline V gene lookup returns CDR1 SGHAT and CDR2 FQNNGV. The V and J ends lost 5 bases and 4 bases respectively, with 17 bases between them. The CDR3 loop spans 15 amino acids. CDR3 amino acids: CASSLNPSGGTEAFF. The CDR3 nucleotides read TGTGCCAGCAGCCTGAACCCTTCCGGGGGCACTGAAGCTTTCTTT.

The chain's CDR3 is CASGVAGGPETDTQYF. Here the CDR3 DNA reads TGCGCCAGCGGAGTAGCGGGAGGGCCTGAGACAGATACGCAGTATTTT. The V gene is TRBV5-1, the J gene TRBJ2-3; TRBD2 agrees at 11 bases. The CDR3 consists of 16 residues. V shed 7 bases, J shed 3 bases, and the junction held 10 bases outside the gene matches. The germline CDR1 and CDR2 sequences are SGHRS and YFSETQ. Based on the CDR3 plus reference TRBV5-1 and TRBJ2-3, the full variable domain is KAGVTQTPRYLIKTRGQQVTLSCSPISGHRSVSWYQQTPGQGLQFLFEYFSETQRNKGNFPGRFSGRQFSNSRSEMNVSTLELGDSALYLCASGVAGGPETDTQYFGPGTRLTVL.

This chain uses TRBV11-2 with TRBJ1-4; D is unclear. Germline V CDR1 and CDR2: SGHAT, FQNNGV. The V end lost 3 bases, the J end lost 6 bases, and 20 bases lay between the germline ends. The length of the CDR3 is 17 residues. CDR3 in DNA: TGTGCCAGCAGCTTTCGGCAAGCCTTCGGGTCTGATGAAAAACTGTTTTTT. Its translation is CASSFRQAFGSDEKLFF.

The rearrangement joins TRBV5-1 to TRBJ1-5, with D possibly matching TRBD1 (5 bases). In germline, CDR1 is SGHRS, CDR2 YFSETQ. The CDR3 has 15 amino acids. V was shortened by 1 base and J by 2 bases, with 10 bases between the two germline ends. CDR3 sequence (DNA): TGCGCCAGCAGCTTGCTCGGGGGTGGCAATCAGCCCCAGCATTTT. Encoded protein: CASSLLGGGNQPQHF.

The genes are TRBV9 and TRBJ2-7, with D perhaps matching TRBD1 (6 bases). The CDR3 extends over 15 amino acids. V was clipped by 0 bases and J by 3 bases, with 13 bases between them. Per the germline V gene, CDR1 is SGDLS and CDR2 is YYNGEE. The CDR3 coding sequence is TGTGCCAGCAGCGTAGGAGGGACACCCTTCTACGAGCAGTACTTC. It encodes CASSVGGTPFYEQYF.

The chain recombines TRBV6-1 with TRBJ1-1; D not resolved. The CDR3 sequence is 15 residues long. CDR1 is MNHNS, CDR2 SASEGT, per germline. Trimming shortened V by 1 base and J by 3 bases, and 12 bases separated the two germline ends. This CDR3 reads CASSEVVAGYTEAFF. The CDR3 region has the DNA TGTGCCAGCAGTGAAGTTGTTGCGGGCTACACTGAAGCTTTCTTT.

The chain combines TRBV19 with TRBJ2-2; the match to TRBD2 covers 7 bases. The ends lost 6 bases at V and 1 base at J; junction bases unmatched: 20. Germline CDR1 LNHDA, CDR2 SQIVND (reference sequence). The CDR3 totals 20 residues. The CDR3 DNA reads TGTGCCAGTAGCCCCAGTAGTCTCTTCGCGGAGCGGGAGAACACCGGGGAGCTGTTTTTT. Protein: CASSPSSLFAERENTGELFF.

The V gene is TRBV24-1, the J gene TRBJ2-3, with D unclear. The germline V gene encodes CDR1 KGHDR and CDR2 SFDVKD. Trimming pared 3 bases from V and 0 bases from J, leaving 15 bases between. This CDR3 spans 17 amino acids. The CDR3 DNA reads as TGTGCCACCAGTGATAACCGGTGGGCCCGGAGCACAGATACGCAGTATTTT. Translated, it gives CATSDNRWARSTDTQYF.